The 11 T cell receptor beta chains given below trace back to one sample, sequenced in a study of cytomegalovirus exposure and HLA in healthy donors. Vbeta (60) and Jbeta (13) primers were used in the PCR. Sequenced by immunoSEQ multiplex PCR; TCRdb stores in-frame clones only, minus some. This sample has around 190,000 clones, with around four fifths found just once. Sequences were obtained from PBMCs. Receptors were obtained from a man between 40 and 49 years old in good health and CMV-seropositive.

This clone was recorded only once. The chain links TRBV5-1 to TRBJ2-5; 10 bases agree with TRBD1. Per the germline V gene, CDR1 is SGHRS and CDR2 is YFSETQ. The CDR3 spans 14 residues. V dropped 3 bases and J dropped 4; count of bases not matched to a gene: 3. CDR3 amino acids: CASSSGQGGETQYF. In DNA form, the CDR3 reads TGCGCCAGCAGCTCAGGACAGGGGGGAGAGACCCAGTACTTC.

Only a few counts were recorded for this clone. The chain couples TRBV29-1 to TRBJ1-1; 10 nucleotides align to TRBD1. Germline loops: CDR1 SQVTM, CDR2 ANQGSEA. V was pared by 6 bases and J by 11 bases, with 21 bases of the junction left unmatched. The CDR3 is 16 residues long. CDR3 in amino acids: CSVFALGDRGAWDAFF. CDR3 bases: TGCAGCGTCTTTGCCTTGGGGGACAGGGGCGCCTGGGACGCTTTCTTT.

The chain joins TRBV2 to TRBJ1-6; 8 bases line up with TRBD1. The CDR3 is 16 amino acids. Germline V gives CDR1 SNHLY, CDR2 FYNNEI. Unmatched junction bases numbered 8, after V lost 5 bases and J lost 5 bases. This CDR3 reads CASSSRSTGDNSPLHF. The CDR3 DNA follows: TGTGCCAGCAGTTCCCGATCGACAGGGGATAATTCACCCCTCCACTTT. The full variable domain, completed using reference TRBV2 and TRBJ1-6, is EPEVTQTPSHQVTQMGQEVILRCVPISNHLYFYWYRQILGQKVEFLVSFYNNEISEKSEIFDDQFSVERPDGSNFTLKIRSTKLEDSAMYFCASSSRSTGDNSPLHFGNGTRLTVT.

The chain combines TRBV5-1 with TRBJ2-7; 7 nucleotides agree with TRBD1. Germline-derived CDR1 and CDR2 are SGHRS and YFSETQ. Trimming took 3 bases from V and 3 from J; bases not matched to a gene: 6. The CDR3 sequence is 14 residues long. The CDR3 DNA reads TGCGCCAGCAGCTGGTCGACAGGGAACTACGAGCAGTACTTC. Protein product: CASSWSTGNYEQYF.

The J gene is TRBJ2-1, the V gene TRBV7-9; TRBD1 matches 7 bases. V shed 5 bases, J shed 7 bases, and the junction held 14 bases outside the gene matches. Germline-derived CDR1 and CDR2 are SEHNR and FQNEAQ (reference sequence). The CDR3 extends over 16 amino acids. CDR3 in DNA: TGTGCCAGCAGCAAAATTGCTATAGGGGGCCTAAATGAGCAGTTCTTC. It yields the protein CASSKIAIGGLNEQFF.

The rearrangement links TRBV18 to TRBJ1-2; possibly TRBD1 for D (6 bases). There are 16 residues in the CDR3. The V end lost 3 bases, the J end lost 6 bases, and 20 bases lay between the germline ends. Per the germline V gene, CDR1 is KGHSH and CDR2 is LQKENI. CDR3 sequence: CASSPTLTTGSNGYTF. DNA of the CDR3: TGTGCCAGCTCACCGACTTTAACGACAGGTTCGAATGGCTACACCTTC.

The V and J genes are TRBV2 and TRBJ2-7, with 7 positions matching TRBD1. In germline, CDR1 is SNHLY, CDR2 FYNNEI. The length of the CDR3 is 13 residues. V lost 8 bases, J lost 2 bases, and 6 bases stayed unmatched. CDR3 protein: CASDRARPYEQYF. The CDR3 DNA reads as TGTGCCAGCGACAGGGCCCGTCCCTACGAGCAGTACTTC. The full variable domain, its missing parts supplied by reference TRBV2 and TRBJ2-7, is EPEVTQTPSHQVTQMGQEVILRCVPISNHLYFYWYRQILGQKVEFLVSFYNNEISEKSEIFDDQFSVERPDGSNFTLKIRSTKLEDSAMYFCASDRARPYEQYFGPGTRLTVT.

This clone was seen only once. V is TRBV5-5 and J is TRBJ2-1, with 8 bases aligning to TRBD1. Germline CDR1 SGHKS, CDR2 YYEKEE (reference sequence). V trimming: 7 bases; J trimming: 6 bases; junction bases outside the gene matches: 6. The CDR3 is made up of 13 amino acids. CDR3 region: CASVSGTGNEQFF. The CDR3 DNA sequence: TGTGCCAGCGTCTCCGGGACAGGCAATGAGCAGTTCTTC.

The rearrangement links TRBV19 to TRBJ1-5; possibly TRBD1 for D (5 bases). CDR3 size: 17 residues. Between the trimmed V and J ends, which lost 5 bases and 6 bases, there was a span of 23 bases. Germline lookup yields CDR1 LNHDA and CDR2 SQIVND (reference sequence). The CDR3 loop is CASSAKSQVGSSQPQHF. CDR3 sequence (DNA): TGTGCCAGTAGTGCAAAATCACAGGTTGGCTCTAGTCAGCCCCAGCATTTT.

The chain carries TRBV6-6 and TRBJ2-6; D uncertain. Between the trimmed V and J ends, which lost 7 bases and 2 bases, there was a span of 12 bases. CDR3 size: 15 residues. The V gene's germline CDR1 is MNHNY and CDR2 SVGAGI (reference sequence). The CDR3, as DNA: TGTGCCAGCATTAGAGATCAGGCTGGGGCCAACGTCCTGACTTTC. Protein: CASIRDQAGANVLTF.

To note about this clone: The same CDR3 arises from other DNA sequences in this sample as well. This chain uses TRBV6-5 with TRBJ1-2; 10 bases map to TRBD1. The junction had 4 bases not matched to a gene; V was cut back by 6 bases and J by 6 bases. CDR1 MNHEY and CDR2 SVGAGI come from the germline V gene. The CDR3 runs 13 residues. The CDR3 coding sequence is TGTGCCAGCAGCCTCGGACAGGGGGATGGCTACACCTTC. Its translation is CASSLGQGDGYTF.